This T cell receptor (beta chain) was observed in a study of blood T cell repertoires in COVID-19. Study-wide context: The United States, Italy and Spain supplied acute and convalescent COVID-19 samples. T cells, B-cell-depleted T cells, or PBMCs supplied cDNA or gDNA.

In the authors' methods: By means of reference gene primer amplification, nucleated cell counts were estimated. Assay: immunoSEQ multiplex PCR; the TCRdb copy retains only in-frame clones and omits some. V, J and clone size were drawn from that table, and D and trimming were deduced from the DNA. Of approximately 250,000 clones in the sample, approximately 80% were seen once. Material for sequencing was peripheral blood. This TCR came from a woman between 45 and 60 years old with acute or convalescent COVID-19.

In nucleotides, the CDR3 is TGCGCCAGCAGCCATCCCCAGGGGGAGTTCTATGGCTACACCTTC. Translated, it gives CASSHPQGEFYGYTF. The gene calls are TRBV5-1 and TRBJ1-2; 7 bases map to TRBD1. This CDR3 region has 15 residues. Germline values: CDR1 SGHRS, CDR2 YFSETQ. The J segment lost 4 bases and the V segment lost 4 bases, leaving 10 bases of the junction unmatched.